This paragraph reports one TCR beta chain. Its antigen is not known. The protocol was immunoSEQ multiplex PCR, while the TCRdb copy is restricted to in-frame clones and leaves out a portion. The data hold approximately 130,000 clones, with approximately 88% observed a single time. J was trimmed by 1 base and V by 4 bases; bases with no gene match: 9. Germline V gene data show CDR1 as SQVTM and CDR2 as ANQGSEA. The length of the CDR3 is 15 residues. The entry originates in a study of T cell responses to AZD1222 COVID-19 vaccine. General study findings and limits: Most donors were white British, females outnumbered males, and clonal diversity was possibly underestimated.

The sequence was collected from an adult who received the AZD1222 COVID-19 vaccine. This rearrangement joins TRBV29-1 to TRBJ2-5; 7 bases are a match to TRBD2. The starting material was peripheral blood, obtained 28 days after the second AZD1222 dose. The CDR3 region is CSVAHTGLSQETQYF. CDR3 DNA: TGCAGCGTTGCACATACGGGACTATCCCAAGAGACCCAGTACTTC.